This T cell receptor beta chain was retrieved from a study of siplizumab effects on memory and regulatory T cells (dated by TCRdb to the late 2010s). A note on the overall study: The effect of the anti-CD2 antibody siplizumab on alloreactive T-cell subsets was examined in allogeneic mixed lymphocyte reactions constructed from human PBMCs. The research as a whole found: The cumulative frequency of alloreactive sequences that could be traced back to unstimulated CD4+ memory T cells was significantly reduced by siplizumab. A naive or memory phenotype could not be assigned to roughly 80-97% of proliferating CD4+ or CD8+ clones. The suppressive function of proliferating Tregs from siplizumab cultures was not functionally confirmed. Because sequences below about 10^-5 frequency were poorly captured, only a minor fraction of alloreactive clones could be mapped to unstimulated subsets. Greater diversity appeared to be present in unstimulated naive T cells than in memory T cells, and a substantial contribution to the alloresponse seemed to be made by naive cells. Of the alloreactive CD4+ clones that could be mapped, the Treg-derived share averaged around 64% with siplizumab compared with 25% to 30% in control reactions.

The library came from the immunoSEQ multiplex PCR assay. Approximately 10^5 TCR templates per sample were assayed by the deep sequencing platform. Genomic DNA extracted from sorted T cells was used for TCRbeta CDR3 sequencing. The paper's data handling went like this. The R programming language was used for clonal analysis of the TCRbeta CDR3 data. Alloreactive CD4+ and CD8+ clones were defined by comparing unstimulated samples with post-reaction CFSE-low samples. By matching sequences to the repertoires of sorted unstimulated Treg and non-Treg cells, each alloreactive CD4+ clone was assigned a regulatory or non-regulatory origin. The immuneACCESS repertoire file appears here via TCRdb, limited to in-frame rearrangements. These files lack a portion of the clones; in checked studies, under half of the deficit traces to unresolved V genes, and the cause of the others is not known. That table furnishes V, J and clone size, whereas the DNA furnished D and trimming. In all, the sample holds over 85,000 clones, and roughly 92% of those were seen once. The ten biggest clones cover 1% to 1.5% of the sample.

V and J lose 8 bases and 0 bases, and a span of 20 bases separates them. CDR1 and CDR2 are drawn from the germline V gene: SQVTM, ANQGSEA. The CDR3 runs 16 amino acids, cysteine and phenylalanine included. Only the CDR3 part of the read is kept: 48 bases, read in frame from the first base. In regard to this clone: Its antigen target is currently unknown. The input lacks base qualities; no much larger clone sits a single base away.

TCRbeta CDR3 sequencing was performed on sorted unstimulated T cells and on proliferating T cells recovered from mixed lymphocyte reactions. Fresh whole blood from under 13 HLA-typed healthy donors was used as the source from which PBMCs were isolated. The rearranged segments are TRBV29-1 and TRBJ2-1, with the D gene uncertain. The sequence derives from a human donor in good health. The source material was CD4+ T cells sorted from blood. The nucleotides read TGCAGCTCGAGATCTGGTCTTCAGAGCTCCTACAATGAGCAGTTCTTC. It translates as CSSRSGLQSSYNEQFF.